This T cell receptor beta chain was sequenced in a study of blood T cell repertoires in COVID-19. About the research overall: Acute and convalescent COVID-19 samples came from the United States, Italy and Spain.

Profiled with immunoSEQ multiplex PCR; TCRdb holds only in-frame clones, not every one. The profile covers more than 250,000 clones, with about 90% appearing a single time and over 5% taken by the ten largest. Trimming cost V 4 bases and J 3 bases, with 13 bases left between them. This CDR3 is 13 amino acids long. CDR1 and CDR2 (germline): SQVTM, ANQGSEA. The source is a woman aged 50 to 65 with COVID-19, enrolled during active disease. Sample: peripheral blood. The rearrangement uses TRBV29-1 and TRBJ2-7, with a possible D match to TRBD2 (5 bases). In DNA, the CDR3 is TGCAGCGTTGTGGTCGGGGATGACTACGAGCAGTACTTC. This translates into CSVVVGDDYEQYF.